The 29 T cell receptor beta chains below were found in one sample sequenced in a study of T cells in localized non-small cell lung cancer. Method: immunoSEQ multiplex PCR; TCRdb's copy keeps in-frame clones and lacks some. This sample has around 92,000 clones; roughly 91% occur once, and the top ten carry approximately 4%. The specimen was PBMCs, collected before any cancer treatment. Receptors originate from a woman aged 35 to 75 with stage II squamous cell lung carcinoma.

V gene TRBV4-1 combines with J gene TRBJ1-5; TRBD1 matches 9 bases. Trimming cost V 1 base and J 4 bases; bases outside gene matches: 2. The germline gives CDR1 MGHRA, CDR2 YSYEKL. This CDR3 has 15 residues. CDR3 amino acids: CASSQGDRANQPQHF. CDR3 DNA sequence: TGCGCCAGCAGCCAAGGGGACAGGGCAAATCAGCCCCAGCATTTT.

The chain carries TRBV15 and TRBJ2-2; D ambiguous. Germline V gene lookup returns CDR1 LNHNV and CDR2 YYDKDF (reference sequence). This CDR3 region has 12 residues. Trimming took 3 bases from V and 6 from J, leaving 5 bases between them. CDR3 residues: CATSSVSGELFF. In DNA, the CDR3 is TGTGCCACCAGCAGTGTATCCGGGGAGCTGTTTTTT.

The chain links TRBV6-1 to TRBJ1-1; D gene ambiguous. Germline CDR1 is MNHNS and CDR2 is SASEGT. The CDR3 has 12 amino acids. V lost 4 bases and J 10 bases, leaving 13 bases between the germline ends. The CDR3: CASSGPTRGAFF. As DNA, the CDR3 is TGTGCCAGCAGTGGTCCAACACGGGGAGCTTTCTTT.

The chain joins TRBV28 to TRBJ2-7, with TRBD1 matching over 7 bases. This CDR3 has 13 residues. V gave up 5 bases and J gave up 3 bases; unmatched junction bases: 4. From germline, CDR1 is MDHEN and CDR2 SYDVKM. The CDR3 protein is CASSLRDSYEQYF. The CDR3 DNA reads TGTGCCAGCAGTCTTCGGGACAGCTACGAGCAGTACTTC.

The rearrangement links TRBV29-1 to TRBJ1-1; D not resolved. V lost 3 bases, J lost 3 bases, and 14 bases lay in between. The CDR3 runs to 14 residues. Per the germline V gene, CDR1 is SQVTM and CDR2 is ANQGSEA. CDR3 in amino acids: CSVDRLGGHTEAFF. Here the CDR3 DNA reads TGCAGCGTTGACCGACTCGGAGGTCACACTGAAGCTTTCTTT.

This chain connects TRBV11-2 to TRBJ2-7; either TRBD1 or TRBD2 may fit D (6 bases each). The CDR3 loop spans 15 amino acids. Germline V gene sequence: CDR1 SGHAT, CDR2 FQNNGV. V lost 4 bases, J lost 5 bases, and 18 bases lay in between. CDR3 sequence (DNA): TGTGCCAGCAGCTCGGAGGGGGGTAATGGGGACGAGCAGTACTTC. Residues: CASSSEGGNGDEQYF.

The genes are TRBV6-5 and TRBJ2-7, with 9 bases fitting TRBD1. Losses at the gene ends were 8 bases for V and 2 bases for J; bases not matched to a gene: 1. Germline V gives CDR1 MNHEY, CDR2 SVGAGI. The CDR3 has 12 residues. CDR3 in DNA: TGTGCCAGCCGGGACAGGGCCTACGAGCAGTACTTC. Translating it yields CASRDRAYEQYF.

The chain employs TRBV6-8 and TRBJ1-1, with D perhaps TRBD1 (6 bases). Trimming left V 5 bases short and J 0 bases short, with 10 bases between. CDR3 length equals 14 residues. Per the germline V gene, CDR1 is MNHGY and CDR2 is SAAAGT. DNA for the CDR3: TGTGCCAGCAGTAACAGGGAACTGAACACTGAAGCTTTCTTT. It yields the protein CASSNRELNTEAFF.

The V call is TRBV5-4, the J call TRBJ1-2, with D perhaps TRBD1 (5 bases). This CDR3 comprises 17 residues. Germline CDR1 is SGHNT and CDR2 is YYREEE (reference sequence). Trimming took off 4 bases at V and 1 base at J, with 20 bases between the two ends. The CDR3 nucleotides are TGTGCCAGCAGCCTTAGGGGCCAGACACATAATAACTATGGCTACACCTTC. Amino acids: CASSLRGQTHNNYGYTF.

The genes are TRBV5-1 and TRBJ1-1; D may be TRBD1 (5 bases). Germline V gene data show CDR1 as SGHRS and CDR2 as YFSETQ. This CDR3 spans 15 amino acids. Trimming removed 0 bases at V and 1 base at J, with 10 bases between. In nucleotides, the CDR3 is TGCGCCAGCAGCTTGGACGGCAGGGAGAACACTGAAGCTTTCTTT. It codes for CASSLDGRENTEAFF.

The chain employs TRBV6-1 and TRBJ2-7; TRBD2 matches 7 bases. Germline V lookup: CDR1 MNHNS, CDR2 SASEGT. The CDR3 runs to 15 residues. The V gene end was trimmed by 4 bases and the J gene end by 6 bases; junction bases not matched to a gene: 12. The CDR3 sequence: CASSGAVGGGFEQYF. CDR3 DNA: TGTGCCAGCAGTGGGGCGGTGGGGGGGGGTTTCGAGCAGTACTTC.

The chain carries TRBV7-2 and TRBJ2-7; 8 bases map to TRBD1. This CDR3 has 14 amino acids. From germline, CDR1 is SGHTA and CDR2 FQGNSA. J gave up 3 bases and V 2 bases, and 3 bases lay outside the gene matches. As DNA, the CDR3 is TGTGCCAGCAGCTTAAGTACAGGGGGCTACGAGCAGTACTTC. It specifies CASSLSTGGYEQYF. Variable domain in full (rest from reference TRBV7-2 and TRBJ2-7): GAGVSQSPSNKVTEKGKDVELRCDPISGHTALYWYRQSLGQGLEFLIYFQGNSAPDKSGLPSDRFSAERTGGSVSTLTIQRTQQEDSAVYLCASSLSTGGYEQYFGPGTRLTVT.

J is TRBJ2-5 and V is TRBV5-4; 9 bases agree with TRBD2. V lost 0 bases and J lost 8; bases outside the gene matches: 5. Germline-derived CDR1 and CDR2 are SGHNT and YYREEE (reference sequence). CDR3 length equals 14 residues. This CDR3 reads CASSLGLAEITQYF. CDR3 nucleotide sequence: TGTGCCAGCAGCTTGGGACTAGCGGAGATTACCCAGTACTTC.

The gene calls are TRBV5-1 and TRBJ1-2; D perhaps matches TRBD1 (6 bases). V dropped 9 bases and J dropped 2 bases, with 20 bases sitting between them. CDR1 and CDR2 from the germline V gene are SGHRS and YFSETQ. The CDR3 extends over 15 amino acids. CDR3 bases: TGCGCCACCCGGCGGGACACCCAGCCGAACTATGGCTACACCTTC. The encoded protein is CATRRDTQPNYGYTF.

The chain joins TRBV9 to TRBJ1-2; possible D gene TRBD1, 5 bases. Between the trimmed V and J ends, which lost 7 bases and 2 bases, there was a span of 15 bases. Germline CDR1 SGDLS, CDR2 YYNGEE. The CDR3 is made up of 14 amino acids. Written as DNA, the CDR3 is TGTGCCAGCGGCCCGGGGACGAAGAACTATGGCTACACCTTC. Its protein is CASGPGTKNYGYTF.

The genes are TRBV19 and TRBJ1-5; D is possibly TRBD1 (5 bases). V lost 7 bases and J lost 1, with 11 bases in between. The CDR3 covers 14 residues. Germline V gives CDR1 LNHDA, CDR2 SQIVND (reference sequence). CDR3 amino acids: CASTQGRSNQPQHF. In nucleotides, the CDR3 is TGTGCCAGTACCCAGGGCAGGAGCAATCAGCCCCAGCATTTT. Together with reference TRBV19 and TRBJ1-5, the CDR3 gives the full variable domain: DGGITQSPKYLFRKEGQNVTLSCEQNLNHDAMYWYRQDPGQGLRLIYYSQIVNDFQKGDIAEGYSVSREKKESFPLTVTSAQKNPTAFYLCASTQGRSNQPQHFGDGTRLSIL.

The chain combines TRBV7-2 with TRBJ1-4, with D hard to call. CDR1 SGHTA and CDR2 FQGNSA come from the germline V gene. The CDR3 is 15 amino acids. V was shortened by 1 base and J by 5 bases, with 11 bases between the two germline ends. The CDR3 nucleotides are TGTGCCAGCAGCTTAGAGTTTGGCACGAATGAAAAACTGTTTTTT. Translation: CASSLEFGTNEKLFF.

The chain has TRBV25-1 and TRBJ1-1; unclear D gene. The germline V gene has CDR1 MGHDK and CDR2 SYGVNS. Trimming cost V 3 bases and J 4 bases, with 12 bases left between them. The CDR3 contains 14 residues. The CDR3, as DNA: TGTGCCAGCAGTGATTTTCGGGGAATCACTGAAGCTTTCTTT. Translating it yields CASSDFRGITEAFF.

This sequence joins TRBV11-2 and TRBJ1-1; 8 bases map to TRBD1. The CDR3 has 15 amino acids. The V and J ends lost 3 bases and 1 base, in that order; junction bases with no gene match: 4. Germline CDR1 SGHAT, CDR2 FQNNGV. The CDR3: CASSFSTGANTEAFF. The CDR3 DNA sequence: TGTGCCAGCAGCTTCTCGACAGGGGCGAACACTGAAGCTTTCTTT.

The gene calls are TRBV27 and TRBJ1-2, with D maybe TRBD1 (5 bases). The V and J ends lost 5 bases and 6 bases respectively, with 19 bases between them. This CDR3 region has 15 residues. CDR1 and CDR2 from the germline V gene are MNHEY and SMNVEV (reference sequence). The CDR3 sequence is CASSLIWGGGDGYTF. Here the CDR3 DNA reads TGTGCCAGCAGTCTTATATGGGGCGGGGGGGATGGCTACACCTTC.

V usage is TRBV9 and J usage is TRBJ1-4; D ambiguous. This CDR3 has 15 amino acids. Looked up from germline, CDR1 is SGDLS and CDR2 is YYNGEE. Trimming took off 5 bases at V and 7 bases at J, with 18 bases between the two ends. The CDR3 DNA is TGTGCCAGCAGTCCTTCGGCGAGGTGGGGTGAAAAACTGTTTTTT. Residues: CASSPSARWGEKLFF.

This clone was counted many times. The CDR3 reads CASSDLLFVSNTEAFF. The CDR3, as DNA: TGCGCCAGCAGTGACCTTCTCTTCGTATCGAACACTGAAGCTTTCTTT. This sequence joins TRBV10-2 and TRBJ1-1; D remains unclear. Trimming shortened V by 3 bases and J by 1 base, and 15 bases separated the two germline ends. Germline V gene sequence: CDR1 WSHSY, CDR2 SAAADI. This CDR3 spans 16 amino acids.

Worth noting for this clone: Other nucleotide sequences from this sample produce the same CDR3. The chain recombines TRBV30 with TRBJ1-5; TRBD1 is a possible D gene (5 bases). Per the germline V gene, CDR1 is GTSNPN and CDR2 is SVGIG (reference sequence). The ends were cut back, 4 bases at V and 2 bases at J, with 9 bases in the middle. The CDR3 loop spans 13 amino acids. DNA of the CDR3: TGTGCCTGGAATCCGGGGGGCAATCAGCCCCAGCATTTT. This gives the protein CAWNPGGNQPQHF.

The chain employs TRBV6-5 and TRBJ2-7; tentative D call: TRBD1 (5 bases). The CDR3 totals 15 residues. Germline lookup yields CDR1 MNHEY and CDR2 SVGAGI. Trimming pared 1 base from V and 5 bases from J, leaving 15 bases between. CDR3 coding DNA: TGTGCCAGCAGTTACTGGGCAGGGAAGATCCACGAGCAGTACTTC. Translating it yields CASSYWAGKIHEQYF.

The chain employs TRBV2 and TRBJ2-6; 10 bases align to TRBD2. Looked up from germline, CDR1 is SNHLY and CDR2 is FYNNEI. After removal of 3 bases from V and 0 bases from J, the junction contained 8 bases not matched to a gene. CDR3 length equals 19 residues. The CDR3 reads CASSDLAGGPNSGANVLTF. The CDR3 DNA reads TGTGCCAGCAGTGATTTAGCGGGGGGCCCTAACTCTGGGGCCAACGTCCTGACTTTC.

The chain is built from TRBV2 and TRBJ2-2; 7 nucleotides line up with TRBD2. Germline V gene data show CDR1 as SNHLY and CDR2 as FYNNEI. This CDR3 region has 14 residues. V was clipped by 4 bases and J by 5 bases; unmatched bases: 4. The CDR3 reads CASSVREYTGELFF. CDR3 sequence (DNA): TGTGCCAGCAGTGTGCGGGAGTATACCGGGGAGCTGTTTTTT.

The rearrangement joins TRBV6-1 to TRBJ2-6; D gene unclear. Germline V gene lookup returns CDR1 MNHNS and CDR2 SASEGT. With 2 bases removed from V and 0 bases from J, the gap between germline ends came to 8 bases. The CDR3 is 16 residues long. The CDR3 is CASSESGSSGANVLTF. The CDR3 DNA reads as TGTGCCAGCAGTGAATCAGGAAGCTCTGGGGCCAACGTCCTGACTTTC.

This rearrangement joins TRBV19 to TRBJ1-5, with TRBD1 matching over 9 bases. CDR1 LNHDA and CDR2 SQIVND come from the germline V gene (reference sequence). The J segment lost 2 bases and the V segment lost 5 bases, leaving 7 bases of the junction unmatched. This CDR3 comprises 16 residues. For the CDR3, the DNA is TGTGCCAGTAGTCACAGTGGGGACAGGGGCAATCAGCCCCAGCATTTT. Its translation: CASSHSGDRGNQPQHF.

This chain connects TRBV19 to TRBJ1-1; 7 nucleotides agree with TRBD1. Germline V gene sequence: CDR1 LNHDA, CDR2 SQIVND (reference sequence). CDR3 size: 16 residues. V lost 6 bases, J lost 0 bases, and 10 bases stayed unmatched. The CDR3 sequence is CASSGTAFNMNTEAFF. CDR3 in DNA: TGTGCCAGTAGCGGGACAGCGTTCAACATGAACACTGAAGCTTTCTTT.